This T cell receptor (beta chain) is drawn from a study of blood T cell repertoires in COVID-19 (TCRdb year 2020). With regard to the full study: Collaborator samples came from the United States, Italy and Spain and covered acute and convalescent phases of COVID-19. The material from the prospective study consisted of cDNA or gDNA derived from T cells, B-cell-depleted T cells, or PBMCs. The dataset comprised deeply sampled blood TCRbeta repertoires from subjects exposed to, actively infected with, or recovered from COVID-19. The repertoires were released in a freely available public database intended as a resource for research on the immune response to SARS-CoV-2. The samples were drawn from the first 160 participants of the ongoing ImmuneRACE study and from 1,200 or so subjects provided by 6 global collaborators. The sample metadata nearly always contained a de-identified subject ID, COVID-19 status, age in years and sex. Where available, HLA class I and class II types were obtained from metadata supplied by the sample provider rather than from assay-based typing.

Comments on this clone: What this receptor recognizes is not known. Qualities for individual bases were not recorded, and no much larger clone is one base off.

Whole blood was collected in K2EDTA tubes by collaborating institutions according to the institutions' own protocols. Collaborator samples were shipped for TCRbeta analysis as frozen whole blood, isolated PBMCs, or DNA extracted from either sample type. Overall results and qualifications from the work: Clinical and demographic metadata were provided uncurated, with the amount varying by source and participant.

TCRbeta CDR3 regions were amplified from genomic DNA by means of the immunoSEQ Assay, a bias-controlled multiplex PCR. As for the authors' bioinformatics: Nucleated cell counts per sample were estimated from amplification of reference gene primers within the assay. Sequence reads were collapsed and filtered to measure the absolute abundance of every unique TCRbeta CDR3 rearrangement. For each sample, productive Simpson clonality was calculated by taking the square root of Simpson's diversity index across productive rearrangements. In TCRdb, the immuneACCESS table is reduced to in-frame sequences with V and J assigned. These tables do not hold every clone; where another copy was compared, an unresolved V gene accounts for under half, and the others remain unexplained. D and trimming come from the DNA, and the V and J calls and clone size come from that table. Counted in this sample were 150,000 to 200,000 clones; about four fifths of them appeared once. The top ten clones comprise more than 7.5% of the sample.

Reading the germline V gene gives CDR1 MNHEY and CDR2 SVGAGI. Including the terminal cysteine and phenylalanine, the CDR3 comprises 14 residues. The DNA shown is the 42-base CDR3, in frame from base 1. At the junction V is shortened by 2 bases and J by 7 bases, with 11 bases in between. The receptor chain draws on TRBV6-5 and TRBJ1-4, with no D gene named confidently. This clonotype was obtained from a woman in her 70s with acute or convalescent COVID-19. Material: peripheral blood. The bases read TGTGCCAGCAGTTACGGGAGGTCTGGTGAAAAACTGTTTTTT. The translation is CASSYGRSGEKLFF.